Listed here are 5 T cell receptor beta chains from one sample, sequenced in a study of T-cell reconstitution after alpha-beta-depleted transplantation in children. Unique molecular identifiers featured in how the TCRbeta library was prepared. MiXCR, applied by TCRdb to the PCR reads, yields one record per CDR3 protein. The sample lists hundreds of thousands of distinct CDR3 sequences, around 13% occurring once. The input for sequencing was PBMCs from the stem cell graft donor, taken from the stem cell graft. These receptor sequences come from a human donor who donated a stem cell graft to a child with combined immunodeficiency.

This clonotype was seen at least ten times. The chain couples TRBV11-1 to TRBJ1-6, with D uncertain. Trimming left V 2 bases short and J 8 bases short, with 10 bases between. Germline lookup yields CDR1 SGHAT and CDR2 FQDESV (reference sequence). CDR3 size: 14 residues. Here the CDR3 DNA reads TGTGCCAGCAGCTTACAGCCGGCGGATTCACCCCTCCACTTT. Translation: CASSLQPADSPLHF.

This sequence joins TRBV7-6 and TRBJ2-7, with D possibly matching TRBD2 (7 bases). CDR1 SGHVS and CDR2 FNYEAQ come from the germline V gene. The CDR3 consists of 18 residues. Deletions cut 6 bases from V and 0 bases from J, with 24 bases between. CDR3 bases: TGTGCCAGCAGTTCGAGCGGGACATACCCTCCTGGCTCCTACGAGCAGTACTTC. Its protein is CASSSSGTYPPGSYEQYF.

Many counts were recorded for this clonotype. The V and J genes are TRBV5-1 and TRBJ2-6, with 7 bases lining up with TRBD1. The CDR3 is made up of 18 amino acids. J lost 0 bases, V lost 1 base, and 7 bases had no gene match. Germline CDR1 and CDR2: SGHRS and YFSETQ. CDR3 amino acids: CASSLSGQPASGANVLTF. CDR3 DNA: TGCGCCAGCAGCTTGTCGGGACAGCCTGCCTCTGGGGCCAACGTCCTGACTTTC.

This clonotype was picked up many times. V usage is TRBV20-1 and J usage is TRBJ2-7; TRBD1 is a possible D gene (5 bases). The germline CDR1 and CDR2 sequences are DFQATT and SNEGSKA (reference sequence). The CDR3 consists of 14 residues. V dropped 4 bases and J dropped 2 bases, with 15 bases sitting between them. CDR3 DNA: TGCAGTGCTACCCAGGGATTTAGTACCTACGAGCAGTACTTC. Its protein product is CSATQGFSTYEQYF.

This clonotype appeared many times. The chain recombines TRBV6-2 or TRBV6-3 with TRBJ2-3, with 9 bases that match TRBD2. The CDR3 spans 17 residues. Germline assignment: CDR1 MNHEY and CDR2 SVGEGT. V was pared by 0 bases and J by 4 bases, with 8 bases of the junction left unmatched. The CDR3 is CASSYSTREGPADTQYF. In DNA, the CDR3 is TGTGCCAGCAGTTACTCGACGCGGGAGGGCCCTGCAGATACGCAGTATTTT.